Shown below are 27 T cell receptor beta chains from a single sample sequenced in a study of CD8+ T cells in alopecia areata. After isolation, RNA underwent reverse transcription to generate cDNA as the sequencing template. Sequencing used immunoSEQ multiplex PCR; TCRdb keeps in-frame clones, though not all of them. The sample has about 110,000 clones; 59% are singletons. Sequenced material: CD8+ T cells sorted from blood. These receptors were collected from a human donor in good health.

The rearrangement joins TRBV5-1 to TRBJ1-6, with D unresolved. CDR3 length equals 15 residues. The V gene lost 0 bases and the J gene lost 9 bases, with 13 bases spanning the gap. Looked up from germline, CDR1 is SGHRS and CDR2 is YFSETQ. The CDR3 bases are TGCGCCAGCAGCTTGGGAGGGTTTCCCCGTTCACCCCTCCACTTT. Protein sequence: CASSLGGFPRSPLHF.

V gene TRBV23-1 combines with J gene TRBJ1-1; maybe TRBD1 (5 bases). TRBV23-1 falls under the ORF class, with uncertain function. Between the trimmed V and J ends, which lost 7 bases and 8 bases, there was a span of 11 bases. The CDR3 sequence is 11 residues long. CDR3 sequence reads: CASKNRQEAFF. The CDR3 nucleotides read TGCGCCAGCAAAAACAGACAGGAAGCTTTCTTT.

CDR3 in DNA: TGTGCCAGTACCTACTCAGGCGCTGGGGCCAACGTCCTGACTTTC. Residues: CASTYSGAGANVLTF. The chain links TRBV19 to TRBJ2-6; D is uncertain. V gave up 7 bases and J gave up 2 bases, with 12 bases separating them. This CDR3 has 15 amino acids. Germline V gene sequence: CDR1 LNHDA, CDR2 SQIVND (reference sequence).

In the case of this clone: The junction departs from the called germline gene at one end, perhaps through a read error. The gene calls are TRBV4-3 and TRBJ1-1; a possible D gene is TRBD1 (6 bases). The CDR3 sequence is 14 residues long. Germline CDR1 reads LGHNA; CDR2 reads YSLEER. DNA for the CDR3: TGCGCCAGCAGCCAAGTACGAGGAGGGGGTGAAGCGTTCTTT. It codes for CASSQVRGGGEAFF.

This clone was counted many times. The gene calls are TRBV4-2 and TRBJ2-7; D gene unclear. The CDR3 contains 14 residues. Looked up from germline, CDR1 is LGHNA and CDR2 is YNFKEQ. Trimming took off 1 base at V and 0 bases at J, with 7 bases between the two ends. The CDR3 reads CASSQGTVSYEQYF. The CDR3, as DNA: TGTGCCAGCAGCCAAGGGACGGTCTCCTACGAGCAGTACTTC.

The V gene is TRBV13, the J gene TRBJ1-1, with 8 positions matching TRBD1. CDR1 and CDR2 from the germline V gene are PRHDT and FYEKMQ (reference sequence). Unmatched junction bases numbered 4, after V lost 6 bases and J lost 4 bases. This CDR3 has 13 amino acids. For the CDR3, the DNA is TGTGCCAGCAGTTCGGACAGGGTCACTGAAGCTTTCTTT. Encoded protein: CASSSDRVTEAFF.

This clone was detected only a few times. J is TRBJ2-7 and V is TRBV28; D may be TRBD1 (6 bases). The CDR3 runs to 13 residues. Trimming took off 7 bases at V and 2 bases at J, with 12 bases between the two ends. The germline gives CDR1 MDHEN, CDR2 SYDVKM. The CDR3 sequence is CASTSTGTYEQYF. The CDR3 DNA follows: TGTGCCAGCACCTCGACAGGAACCTACGAGCAGTACTTC. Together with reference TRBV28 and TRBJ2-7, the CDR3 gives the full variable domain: DVKVTQSSRYLVKRTGEKVFLECVQDMDHENMFWYRQDPGLGLRLIYFSYDVKMKEKGDIPEGYSVSREKKERFSLILESASTNQTSMYLCASTSTGTYEQYFGPGTRLTVT.

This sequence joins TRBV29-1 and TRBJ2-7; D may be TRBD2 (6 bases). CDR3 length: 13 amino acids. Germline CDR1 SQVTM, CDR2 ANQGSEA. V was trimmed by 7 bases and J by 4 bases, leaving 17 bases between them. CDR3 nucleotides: TGCAGCGCCATCACCCCGGAGGGGTACGAGCAGTACTTC. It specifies CSAITPEGYEQYF.

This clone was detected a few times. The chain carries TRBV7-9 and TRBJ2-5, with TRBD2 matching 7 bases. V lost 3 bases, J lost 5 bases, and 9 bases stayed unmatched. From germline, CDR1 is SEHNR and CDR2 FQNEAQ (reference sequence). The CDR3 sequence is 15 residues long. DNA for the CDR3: TGTGCCAGCAGCTTCCTAACTAGCGTCAGGGAGACCCAGTACTTC. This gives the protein CASSFLTSVRETQYF. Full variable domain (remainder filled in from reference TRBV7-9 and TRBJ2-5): DTGVSQNPRHKITKRGQNVTFRCDPISEHNRLYWYRQTLGQGPEFLTYFQNEAQLEKSRLLSDRFSAERPKGSFSTLEIQRTEQGDSAMYLCASSFLTSVRETQYFGPGTRLLVL.

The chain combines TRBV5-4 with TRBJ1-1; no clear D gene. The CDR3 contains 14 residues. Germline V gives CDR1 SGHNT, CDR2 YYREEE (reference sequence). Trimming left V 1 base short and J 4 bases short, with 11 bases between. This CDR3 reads CASSLSVGSTEAFF. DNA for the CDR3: TGTGCCAGCAGCTTGTCTGTAGGGAGCACTGAAGCTTTCTTT.

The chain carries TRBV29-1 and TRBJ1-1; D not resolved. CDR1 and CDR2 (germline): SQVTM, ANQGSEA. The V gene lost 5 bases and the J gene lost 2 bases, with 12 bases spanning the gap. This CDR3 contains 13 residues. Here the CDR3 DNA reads TGCAGCGTTAGGTTGTCCTTTAACACTGAAGCTTTCTTT. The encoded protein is CSVRLSFNTEAFF.

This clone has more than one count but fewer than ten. The CDR3 DNA reads as TGTGCCAGCAGCCCCCGGTGGACGACTAGAGTGGCCGGGGAGCTGTTTTTT. It is translated as CASSPRWTTRVAGELFF. V and J are TRBV11-2 and TRBJ2-2; D is possibly TRBD2 (6 bases). The germline gives CDR1 SGHAT, CDR2 FQNNGV. The ends were cut back, 5 bases at V and 6 bases at J, with 22 bases in the middle. This CDR3 is 17 amino acids long.

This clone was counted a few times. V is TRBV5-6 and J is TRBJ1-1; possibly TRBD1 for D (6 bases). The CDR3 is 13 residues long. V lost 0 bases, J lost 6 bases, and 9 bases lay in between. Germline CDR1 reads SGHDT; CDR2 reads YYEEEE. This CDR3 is CASSLGGGPEAFF. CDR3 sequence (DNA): TGTGCCAGCAGCTTGGGAGGGGGACCTGAAGCTTTCTTT.

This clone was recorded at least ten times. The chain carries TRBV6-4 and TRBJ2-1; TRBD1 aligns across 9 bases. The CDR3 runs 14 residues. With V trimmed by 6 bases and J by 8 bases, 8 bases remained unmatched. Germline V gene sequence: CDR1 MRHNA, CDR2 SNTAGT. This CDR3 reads CASSLTGGNDEQFF. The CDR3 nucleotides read TGTGCCAGCAGCTTAACAGGGGGCAACGATGAGCAGTTCTTC.

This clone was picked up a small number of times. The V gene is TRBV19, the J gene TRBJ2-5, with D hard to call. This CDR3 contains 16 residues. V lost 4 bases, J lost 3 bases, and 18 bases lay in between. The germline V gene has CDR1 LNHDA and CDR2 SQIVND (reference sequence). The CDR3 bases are TGTGCCAGTAGTAAGTGGCTGGGCAGCGAGAAAGAGACCCAGTACTTC. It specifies CASSKWLGSEKETQYF.

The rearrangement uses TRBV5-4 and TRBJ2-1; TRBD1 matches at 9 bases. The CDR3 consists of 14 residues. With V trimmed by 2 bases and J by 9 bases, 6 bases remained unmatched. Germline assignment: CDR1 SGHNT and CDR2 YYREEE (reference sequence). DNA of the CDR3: TGTGCCAGCAGCTTCGGGACAGGGAACTTTGAGCAGTTCTTC. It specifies CASSFGTGNFEQFF.

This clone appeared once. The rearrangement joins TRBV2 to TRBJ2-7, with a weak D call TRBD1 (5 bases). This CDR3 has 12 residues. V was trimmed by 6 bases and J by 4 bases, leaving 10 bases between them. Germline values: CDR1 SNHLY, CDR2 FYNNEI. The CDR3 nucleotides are TGTGCCAGCAGAGCAGGGTTATACGAGCAGTACTTC. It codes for CASRAGLYEQYF.

The CDR3, as DNA: TGTGCCAGCAGTGCAACAGGGATCTCCGGCGAGCAGTACTTC. It encodes CASSATGISGEQYF. The genes are TRBV7-9 and TRBJ2-7; TRBD1 is a possible D gene (6 bases). Germline loops: CDR1 SEHNR, CDR2 FQNEAQ (reference sequence). This CDR3 has 14 residues. Trimming took off 6 bases at V and 6 bases at J, with 18 bases between the two ends.

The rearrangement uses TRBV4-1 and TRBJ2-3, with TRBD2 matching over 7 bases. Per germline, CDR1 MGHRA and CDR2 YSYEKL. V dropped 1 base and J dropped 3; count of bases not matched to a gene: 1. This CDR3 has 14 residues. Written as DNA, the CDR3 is TGCGCCAGCAGCCAAGCGGGGGGAACAGATACGCAGTATTTT. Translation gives CASSQAGGTDTQYF.

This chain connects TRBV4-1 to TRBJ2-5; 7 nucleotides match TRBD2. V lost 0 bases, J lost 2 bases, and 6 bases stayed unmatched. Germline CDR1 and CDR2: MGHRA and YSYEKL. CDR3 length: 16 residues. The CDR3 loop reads CASSQERAGVQETQYF. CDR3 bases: TGCGCCAGCAGCCAAGAACGCGCGGGGGTACAAGAGACCCAGTACTTC.

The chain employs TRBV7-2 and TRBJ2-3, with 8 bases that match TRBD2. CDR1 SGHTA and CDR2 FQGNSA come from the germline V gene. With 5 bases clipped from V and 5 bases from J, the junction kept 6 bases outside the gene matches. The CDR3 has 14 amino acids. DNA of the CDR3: TGTGCCAGCAGCGGTCTAGCGGGTGAAGATACGCAGTATTTT. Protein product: CASSGLAGEDTQYF.

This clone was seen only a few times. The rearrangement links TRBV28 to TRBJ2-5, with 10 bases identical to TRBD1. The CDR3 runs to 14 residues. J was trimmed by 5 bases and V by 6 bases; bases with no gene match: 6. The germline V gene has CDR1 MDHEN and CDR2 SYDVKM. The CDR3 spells CASRPTGGTETQYF. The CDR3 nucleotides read TGTGCCAGCAGGCCGACAGGGGGCACGGAGACCCAGTACTTC.

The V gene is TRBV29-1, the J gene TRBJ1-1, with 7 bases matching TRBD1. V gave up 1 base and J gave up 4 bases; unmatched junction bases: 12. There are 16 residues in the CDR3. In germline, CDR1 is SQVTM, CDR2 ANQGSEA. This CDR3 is CSVEGVQGILGTEAFF. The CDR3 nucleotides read TGCAGCGTTGAAGGGGTACAGGGGATTTTAGGCACTGAAGCTTTCTTT.

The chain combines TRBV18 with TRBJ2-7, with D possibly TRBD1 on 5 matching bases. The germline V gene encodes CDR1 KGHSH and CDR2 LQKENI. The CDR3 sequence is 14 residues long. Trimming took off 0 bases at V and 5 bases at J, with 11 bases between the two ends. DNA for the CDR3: TGTGCCAGCTCACCACCGGCAGGGCCCCACGAGCAGTACTTC. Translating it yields CASSPPAGPHEQYF.

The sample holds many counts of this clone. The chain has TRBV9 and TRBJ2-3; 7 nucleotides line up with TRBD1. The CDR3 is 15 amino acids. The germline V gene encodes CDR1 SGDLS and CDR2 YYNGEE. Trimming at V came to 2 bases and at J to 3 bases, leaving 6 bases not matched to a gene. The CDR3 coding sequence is TGTGCCAGCAGCGTGACAGGGATGGGTACAGATACGCAGTATTTT. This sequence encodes CASSVTGMGTDTQYF.

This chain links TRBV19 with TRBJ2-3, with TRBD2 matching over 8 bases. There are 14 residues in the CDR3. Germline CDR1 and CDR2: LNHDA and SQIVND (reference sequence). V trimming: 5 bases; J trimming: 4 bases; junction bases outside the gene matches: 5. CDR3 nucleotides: TGTGCCAGTAGTTTAGCGGGGCTGGCAGATACGCAGTATTTT. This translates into CASSLAGLADTQYF.

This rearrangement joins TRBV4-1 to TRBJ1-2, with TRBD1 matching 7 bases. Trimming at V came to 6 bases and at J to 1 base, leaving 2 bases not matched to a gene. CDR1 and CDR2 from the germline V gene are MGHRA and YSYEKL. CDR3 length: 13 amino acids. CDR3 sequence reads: CASSGDSNYGYTF. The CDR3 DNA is TGCGCCAGCAGTGGGGACAGTAACTATGGCTACACCTTC.